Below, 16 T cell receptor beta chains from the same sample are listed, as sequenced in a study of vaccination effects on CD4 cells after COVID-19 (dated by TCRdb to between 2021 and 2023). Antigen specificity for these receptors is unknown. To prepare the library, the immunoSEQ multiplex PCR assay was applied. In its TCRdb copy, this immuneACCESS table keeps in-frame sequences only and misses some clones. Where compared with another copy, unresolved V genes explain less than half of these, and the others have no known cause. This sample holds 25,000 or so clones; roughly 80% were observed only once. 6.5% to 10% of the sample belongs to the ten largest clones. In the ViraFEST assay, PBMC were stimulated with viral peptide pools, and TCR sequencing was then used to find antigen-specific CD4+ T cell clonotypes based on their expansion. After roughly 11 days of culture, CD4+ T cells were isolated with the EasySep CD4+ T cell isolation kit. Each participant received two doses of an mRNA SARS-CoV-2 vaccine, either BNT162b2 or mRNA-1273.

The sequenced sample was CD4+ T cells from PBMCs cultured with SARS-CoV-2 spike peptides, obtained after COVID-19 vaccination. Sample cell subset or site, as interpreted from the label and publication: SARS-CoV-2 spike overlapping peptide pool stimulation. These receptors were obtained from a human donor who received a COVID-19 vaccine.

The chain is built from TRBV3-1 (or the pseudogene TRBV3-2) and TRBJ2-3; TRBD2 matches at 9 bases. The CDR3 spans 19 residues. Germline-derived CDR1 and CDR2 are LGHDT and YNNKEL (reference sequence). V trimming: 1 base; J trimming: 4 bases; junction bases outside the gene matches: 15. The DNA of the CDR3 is TGTGCCAGCAGCCAAGGATGGGGCAGTAGCGGGAGTAACCCAGATACGCAGTATTTT. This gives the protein CASSQGWGSSGSNPDTQYF.

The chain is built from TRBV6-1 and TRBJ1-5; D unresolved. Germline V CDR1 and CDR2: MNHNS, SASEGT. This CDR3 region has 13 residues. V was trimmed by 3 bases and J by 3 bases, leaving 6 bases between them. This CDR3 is CASSEGSNQPQHF. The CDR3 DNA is TGTGCCAGCAGTGAGGGGTCCAATCAGCCCCAGCATTTT.

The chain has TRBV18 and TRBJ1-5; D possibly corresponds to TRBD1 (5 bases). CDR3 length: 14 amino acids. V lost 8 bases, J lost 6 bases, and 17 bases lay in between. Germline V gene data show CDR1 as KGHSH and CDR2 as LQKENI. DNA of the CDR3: TGTGCCAGCCCTCGCCAGGGCGGCGGTCAGCCCCAGCATTTT. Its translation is CASPRQGGGQPQHF.

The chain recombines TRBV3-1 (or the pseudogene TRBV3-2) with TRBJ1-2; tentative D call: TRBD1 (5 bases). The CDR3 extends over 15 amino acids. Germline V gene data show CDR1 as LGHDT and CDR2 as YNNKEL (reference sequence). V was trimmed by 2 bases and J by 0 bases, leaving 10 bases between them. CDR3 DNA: TGTGCCAGCAGCCAATTCAGGGCCTCTAACTATGGCTACACCTTC. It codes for CASSQFRASNYGYTF.

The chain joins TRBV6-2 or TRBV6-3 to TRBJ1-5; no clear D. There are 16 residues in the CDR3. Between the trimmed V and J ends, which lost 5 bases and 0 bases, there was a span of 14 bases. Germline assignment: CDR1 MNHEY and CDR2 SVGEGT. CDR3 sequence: CASSGPRAVSNQPQHF. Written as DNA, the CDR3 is TGTGCCAGCAGTGGCCCCCGGGCAGTTAGCAATCAGCCCCAGCATTTT.

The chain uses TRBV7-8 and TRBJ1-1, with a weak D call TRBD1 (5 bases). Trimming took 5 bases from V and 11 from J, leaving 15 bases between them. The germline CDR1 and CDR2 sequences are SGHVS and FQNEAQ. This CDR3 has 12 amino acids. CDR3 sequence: CASSLPPGGAFF. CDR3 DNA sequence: TGTGCCAGCAGCCTCCCCCCGGGGGGGGCTTTCTTT.

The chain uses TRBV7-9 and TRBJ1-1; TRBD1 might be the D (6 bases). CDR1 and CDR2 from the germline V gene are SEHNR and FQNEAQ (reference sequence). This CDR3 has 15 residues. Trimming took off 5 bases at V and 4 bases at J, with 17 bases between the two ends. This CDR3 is CASSLQTGRSTEAFF. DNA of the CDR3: TGTGCCAGCAGCCTCCAGACAGGTCGAAGCACTGAAGCTTTCTTT.

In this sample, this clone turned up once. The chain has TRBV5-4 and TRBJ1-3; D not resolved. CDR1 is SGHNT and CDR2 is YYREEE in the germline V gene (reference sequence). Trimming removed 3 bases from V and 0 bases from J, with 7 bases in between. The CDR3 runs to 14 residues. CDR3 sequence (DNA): TGTGCCAGCAGCTCTGCCCTCTCTGGAAACACCATATATTTT. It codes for CASSSALSGNTIYF.

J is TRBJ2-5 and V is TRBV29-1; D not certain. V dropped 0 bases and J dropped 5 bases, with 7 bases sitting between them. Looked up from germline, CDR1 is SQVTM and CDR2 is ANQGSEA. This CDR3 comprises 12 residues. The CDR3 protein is CSVEDVDETQYF. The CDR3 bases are TGCAGCGTTGAAGATGTCGACGAGACCCAGTACTTC.

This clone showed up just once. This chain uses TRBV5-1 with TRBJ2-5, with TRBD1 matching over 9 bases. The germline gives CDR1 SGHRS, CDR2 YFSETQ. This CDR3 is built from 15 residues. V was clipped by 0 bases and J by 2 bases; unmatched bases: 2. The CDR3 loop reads CASSLGQGVQETQYF. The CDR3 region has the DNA TGCGCCAGCAGCTTGGGACAGGGGGTTCAAGAGACCCAGTACTTC.

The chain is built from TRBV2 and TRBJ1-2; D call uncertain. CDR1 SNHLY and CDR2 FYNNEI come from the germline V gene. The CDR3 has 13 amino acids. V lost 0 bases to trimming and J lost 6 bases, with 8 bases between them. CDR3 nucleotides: TGTGCCAGCAGTGAAGCGCGTCGCCATGGCTACACCTTC. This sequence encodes CASSEARRHGYTF.

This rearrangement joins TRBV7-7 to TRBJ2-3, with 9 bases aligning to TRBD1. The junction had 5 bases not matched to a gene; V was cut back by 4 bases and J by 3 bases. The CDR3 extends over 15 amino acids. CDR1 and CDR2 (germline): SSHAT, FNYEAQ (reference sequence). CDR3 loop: CASSSTGGSTDTQYF. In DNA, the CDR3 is TGTGCCAGCAGCTCCACAGGGGGCAGTACAGATACGCAGTATTTT.

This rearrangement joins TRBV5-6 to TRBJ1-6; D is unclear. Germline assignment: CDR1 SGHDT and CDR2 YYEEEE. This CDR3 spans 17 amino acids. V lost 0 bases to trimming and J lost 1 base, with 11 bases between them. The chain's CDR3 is CASSLVGRLSYNSPLHF. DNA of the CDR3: TGTGCCAGCAGCTTGGTCGGACGGTTATCCTATAATTCACCCCTCCACTTT.

CDR3 DNA: TGCGCCAGCAGCCCGACAGGGGGACGCACTGAAGCTTTCTTT. It specifies CASSPTGGRTEAFF. The V call is TRBV5-1, the J call TRBJ1-1; 9 bases fit TRBD1. Per the germline V gene, CDR1 is SGHRS and CDR2 is YFSETQ. This CDR3 spans 14 amino acids. V lost 4 bases to trimming and J lost 4 bases; unmatched junction nucleotides: 5.

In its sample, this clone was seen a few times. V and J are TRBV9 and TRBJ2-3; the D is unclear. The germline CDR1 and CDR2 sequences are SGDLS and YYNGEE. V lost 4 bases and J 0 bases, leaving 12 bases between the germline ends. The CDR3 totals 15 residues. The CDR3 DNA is TGTGCCAGCAGCTTGACTCGGTATAGCACAGATACGCAGTATTTT. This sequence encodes CASSLTRYSTDTQYF.

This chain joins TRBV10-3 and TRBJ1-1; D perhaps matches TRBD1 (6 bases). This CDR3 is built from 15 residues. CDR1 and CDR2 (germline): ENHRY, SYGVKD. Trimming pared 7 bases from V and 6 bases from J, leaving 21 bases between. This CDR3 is CAITDPGWGTPEAFF. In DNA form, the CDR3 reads TGTGCCATCACCGACCCGGGATGGGGGACACCTGAAGCTTTCTTT.